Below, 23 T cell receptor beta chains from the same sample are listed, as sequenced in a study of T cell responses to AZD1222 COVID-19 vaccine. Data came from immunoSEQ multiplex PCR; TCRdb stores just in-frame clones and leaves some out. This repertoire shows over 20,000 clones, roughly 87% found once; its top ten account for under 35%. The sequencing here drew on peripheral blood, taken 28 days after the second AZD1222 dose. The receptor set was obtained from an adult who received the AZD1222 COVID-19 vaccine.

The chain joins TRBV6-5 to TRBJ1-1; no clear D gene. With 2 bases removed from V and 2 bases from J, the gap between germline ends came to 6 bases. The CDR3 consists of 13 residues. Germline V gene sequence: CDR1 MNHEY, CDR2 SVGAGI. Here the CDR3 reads CASSYNENTEAFF. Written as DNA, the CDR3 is TGTGCCAGCAGTTACAATGAAAACACTGAAGCTTTCTTT.

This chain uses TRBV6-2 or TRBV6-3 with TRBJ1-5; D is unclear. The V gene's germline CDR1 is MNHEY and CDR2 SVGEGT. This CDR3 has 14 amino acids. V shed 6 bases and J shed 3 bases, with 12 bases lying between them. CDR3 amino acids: CASRYRSFNQPQHF. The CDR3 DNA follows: TGTGCCAGCAGATACCGTTCTTTCAATCAGCCCCAGCATTTT.

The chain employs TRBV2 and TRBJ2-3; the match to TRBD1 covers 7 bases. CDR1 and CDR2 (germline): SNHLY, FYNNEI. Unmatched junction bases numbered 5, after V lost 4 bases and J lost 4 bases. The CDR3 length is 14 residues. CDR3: CASSGRQGADTQYF. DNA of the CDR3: TGTGCCAGCAGTGGCCGGCAGGGGGCAGATACGCAGTATTTT.

The CDR3 loop is CASSRNAGSGETQYF. The CDR3 region has the DNA TGTGCCAGCAGTAGGAACGCGGGCTCGGGAGAGACCCAGTACTTC. The chain carries TRBV28 and TRBJ2-5; tentative D call: TRBD2 (5 bases). This CDR3 has 15 residues. The V gene lost 5 bases and the J gene lost 4 bases, with 17 bases spanning the gap. Germline V gene lookup returns CDR1 MDHEN and CDR2 SYDVKM.

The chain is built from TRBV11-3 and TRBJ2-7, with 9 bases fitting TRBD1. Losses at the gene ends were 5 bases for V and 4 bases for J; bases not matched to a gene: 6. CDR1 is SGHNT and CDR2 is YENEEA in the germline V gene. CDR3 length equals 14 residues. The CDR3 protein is CASSPTGGLYEQYF. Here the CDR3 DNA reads TGTGCCAGCAGCCCGACAGGGGGATTGTACGAGCAGTACTTC.

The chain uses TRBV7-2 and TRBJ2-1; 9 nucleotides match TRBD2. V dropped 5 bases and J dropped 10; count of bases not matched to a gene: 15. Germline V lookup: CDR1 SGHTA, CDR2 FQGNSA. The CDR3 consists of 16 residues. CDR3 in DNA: TGTGCCAGCAGCCCCCCGAAGACTAGCGGTAATAAAGAGCAGTTCTTC. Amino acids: CASSPPKTSGNKEQFF.

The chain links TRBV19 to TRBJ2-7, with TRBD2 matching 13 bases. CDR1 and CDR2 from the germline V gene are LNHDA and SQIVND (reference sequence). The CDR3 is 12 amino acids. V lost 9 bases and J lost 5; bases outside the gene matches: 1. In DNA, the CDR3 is TGTGCCAGCGGACTAGCGGGAGACGAGCAGTACTTC. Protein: CASGLAGDEQYF.

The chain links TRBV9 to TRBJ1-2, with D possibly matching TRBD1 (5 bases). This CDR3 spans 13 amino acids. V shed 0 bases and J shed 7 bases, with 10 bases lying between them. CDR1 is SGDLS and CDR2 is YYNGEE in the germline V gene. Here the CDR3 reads CASSVAWGGGYTF. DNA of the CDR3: TGTGCCAGCAGCGTAGCCTGGGGCGGTGGCTACACCTTC.

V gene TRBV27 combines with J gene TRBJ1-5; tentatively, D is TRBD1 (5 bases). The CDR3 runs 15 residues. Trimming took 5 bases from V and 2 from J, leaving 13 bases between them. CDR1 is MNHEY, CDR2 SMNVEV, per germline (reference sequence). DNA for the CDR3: TGTGCCAGCAGTCCCGGGGGGTTGCGCAATCAGCCCCAGCATTTT. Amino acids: CASSPGGLRNQPQHF.

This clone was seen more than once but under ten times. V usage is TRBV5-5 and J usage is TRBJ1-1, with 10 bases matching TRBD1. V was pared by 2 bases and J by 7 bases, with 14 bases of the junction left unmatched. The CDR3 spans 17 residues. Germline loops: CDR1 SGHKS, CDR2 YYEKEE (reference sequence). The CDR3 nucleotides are TGTGCCAGCAGCTTAACCGGGACAGGGGTTGGTTGGGGTGAAGCTTTCTTT. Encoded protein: CASSLTGTGVGWGEAFF.

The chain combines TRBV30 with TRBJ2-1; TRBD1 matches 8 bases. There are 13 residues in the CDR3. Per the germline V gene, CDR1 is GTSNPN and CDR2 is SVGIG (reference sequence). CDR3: CAWQGAGSNEQFF. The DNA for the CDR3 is TGTGCATGGCAGGGGGCTGGATCCAATGAGCAGTTCTTC. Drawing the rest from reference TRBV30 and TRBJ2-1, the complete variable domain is SQTIHQWPATLVQPVGSPLSLECTVEGTSNPNLYWYRQAAGRGLQLLFYSVGIGQISSEVPQNLSASRPQDRQFILSSKKLLLSDSGFYLCAWQGAGSNEQFFGPGTRLTVL.

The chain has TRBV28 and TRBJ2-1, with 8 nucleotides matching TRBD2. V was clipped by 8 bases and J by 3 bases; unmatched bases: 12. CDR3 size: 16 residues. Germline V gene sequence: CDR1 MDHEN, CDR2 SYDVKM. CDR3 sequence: CASDPSGAGGYNEQFF. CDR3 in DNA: TGTGCCAGCGACCCCAGTGGTGCGGGAGGCTACAATGAGCAGTTCTTC.

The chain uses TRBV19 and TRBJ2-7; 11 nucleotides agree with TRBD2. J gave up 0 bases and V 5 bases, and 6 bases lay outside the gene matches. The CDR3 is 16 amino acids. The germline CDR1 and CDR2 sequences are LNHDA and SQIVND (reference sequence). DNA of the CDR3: TGTGCCAGTAGTTCTCGACTAGCGGGAAGCTCCTACGAGCAGTACTTC. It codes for CASSSRLAGSSYEQYF.

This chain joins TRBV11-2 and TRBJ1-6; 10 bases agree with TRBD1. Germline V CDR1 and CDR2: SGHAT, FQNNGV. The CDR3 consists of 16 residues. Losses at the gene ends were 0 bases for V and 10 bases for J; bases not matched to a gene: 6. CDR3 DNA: TGTGCCAGCAGCTTAGATCGGGGACAGGGGAGATCACCCCTCCACTTT. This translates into CASSLDRGQGRSPLHF.

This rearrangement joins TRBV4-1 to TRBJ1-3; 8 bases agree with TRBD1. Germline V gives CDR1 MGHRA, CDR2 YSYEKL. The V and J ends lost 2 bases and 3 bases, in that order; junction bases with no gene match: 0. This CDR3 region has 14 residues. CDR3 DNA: TGCGCCAGCAGCCAAACAGGGGGTGGAAACACCATATATTTT. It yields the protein CASSQTGGGNTIYF.

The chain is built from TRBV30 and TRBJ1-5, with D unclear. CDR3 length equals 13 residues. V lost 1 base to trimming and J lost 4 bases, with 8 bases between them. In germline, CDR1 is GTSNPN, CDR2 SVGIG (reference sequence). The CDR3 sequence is CAWSGQWNQPQHF. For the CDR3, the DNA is TGTGCCTGGAGTGGTCAGTGGAATCAGCCCCAGCATTTT.

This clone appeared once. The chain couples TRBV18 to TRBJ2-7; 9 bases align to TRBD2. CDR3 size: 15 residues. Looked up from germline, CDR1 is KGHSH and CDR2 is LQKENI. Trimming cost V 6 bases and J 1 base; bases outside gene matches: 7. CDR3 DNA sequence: TGTGCCAGCTCTCCTGGACTAGCGCGATCCTACGAGCAGTACTTC. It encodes CASSPGLARSYEQYF. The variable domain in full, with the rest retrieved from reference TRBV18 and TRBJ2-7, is NAGVMQNPRHLVRRRGQEARLRCSPMKGHSHVYWYRQLPEEGLKFMVYLQKENIIDESGMPKERFSAEFPKEGPSILRIQQVVRGDSAAYFCASSPGLARSYEQYFGPGTRLTVT.

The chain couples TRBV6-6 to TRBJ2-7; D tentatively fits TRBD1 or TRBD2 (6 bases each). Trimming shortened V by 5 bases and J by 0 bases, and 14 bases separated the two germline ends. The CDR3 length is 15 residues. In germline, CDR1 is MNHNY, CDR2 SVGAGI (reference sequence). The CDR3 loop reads CASSPRGLLSYEQYF. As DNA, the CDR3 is TGTGCCAGCAGTCCCCGGGGGCTTCTCTCCTACGAGCAGTACTTC.

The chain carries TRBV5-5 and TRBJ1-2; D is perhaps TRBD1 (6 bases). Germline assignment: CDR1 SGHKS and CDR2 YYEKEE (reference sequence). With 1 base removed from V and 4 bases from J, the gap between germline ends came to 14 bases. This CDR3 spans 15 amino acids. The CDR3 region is CASSLNRGAGYGYTF. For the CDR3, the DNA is TGTGCCAGCAGCTTGAATCGGGGGGCGGGCTATGGCTACACCTTC.

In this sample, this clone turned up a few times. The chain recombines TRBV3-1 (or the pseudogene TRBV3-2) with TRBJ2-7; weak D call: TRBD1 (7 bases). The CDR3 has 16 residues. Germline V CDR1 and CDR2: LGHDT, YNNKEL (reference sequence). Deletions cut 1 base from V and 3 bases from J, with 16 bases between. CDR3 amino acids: CASSQGAGTAHYEQYF. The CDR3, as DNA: TGTGCCAGCAGCCAAGGGGCGGGGACAGCCCACTACGAGCAGTACTTC.

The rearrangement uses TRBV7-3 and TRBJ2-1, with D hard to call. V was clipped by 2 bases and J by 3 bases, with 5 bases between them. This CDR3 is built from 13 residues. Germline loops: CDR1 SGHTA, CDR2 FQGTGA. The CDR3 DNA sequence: TGTGCCAGCAGCTTAGCTAGCTACAATGAGCAGTTCTTC. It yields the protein CASSLASYNEQFF.

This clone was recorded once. CDR3 nucleotide sequence: TGTGGGACAGGCTATAGCAATCAGCCCCAGCATTTT. Translating it yields CGTGYSNQPQHF. V gene TRBV12-3 or TRBV12-4 combines with J gene TRBJ1-5, with TRBD1 identical over 7 bases. This CDR3 region has 12 residues.

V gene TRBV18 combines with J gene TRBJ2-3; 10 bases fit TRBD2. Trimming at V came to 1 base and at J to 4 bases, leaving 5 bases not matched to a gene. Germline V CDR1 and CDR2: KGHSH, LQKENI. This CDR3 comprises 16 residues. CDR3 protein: CASSPLGAGGPDTQYF. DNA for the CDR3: TGTGCCAGCTCACCACTGGGAGCGGGAGGGCCAGATACGCAGTATTTT. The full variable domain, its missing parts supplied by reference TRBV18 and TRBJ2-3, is NAGVMQNPRHLVRRRGQEARLRCSPMKGHSHVYWYRQLPEEGLKFMVYLQKENIIDESGMPKERFSAEFPKEGPSILRIQQVVRGDSAAYFCASSPLGAGGPDTQYFGPGTRLTVL.